Below, 6 T cell receptor beta chains from the same sample are listed, as sequenced in a study of blood T cells in healthy people across ages. A second about 7 to 12 cycle PCR used barcoded and J-beta primers. MiXCR, applied by TCRdb to the 5' RACE reads, yields one record per CDR3 protein. The repertoire holds 800,000 or so distinct CDR3 sequences, with approximately 25% as singletons. The same specimen was also included in a second study, on T cells of mothers and their children.

What was sequenced was blood. These receptors came from a boy under 18 in good health.

This rearrangement joins TRBV5-1 to TRBJ2-5, with 11 bases identical to TRBD1. Germline loops: CDR1 SGHRS, CDR2 YFSETQ. This CDR3 contains 16 residues. Germline trimming cut 4 bases from V and 4 bases from J; bases unmatched to any gene: 9. The CDR3 protein is CASSVSPGTGGETQYF. CDR3 coding DNA: TGCGCCAGCAGCGTCTCGCCCGGGACAGGGGGAGAGACCCAGTACTTC.

The DNA for the CDR3 is TGTGCCAGCAGGCGGAAGGGGGCGAGTGAGACCCAGTACTTC. Amino acids: CASRRKGASETQYF. This chain uses TRBV12-3 or TRBV12-4 with TRBJ2-5, with 7 bases that match TRBD1. The CDR3 extends over 14 amino acids. J was trimmed by 5 bases and V by 6 bases; bases with no gene match: 9.

CDR3 amino acids: CASSSPSGRVSYEQYF. In DNA form, the CDR3 reads TGTGCCAGCAGTTCGCCCTCGGGACGGGTCTCCTACGAGCAGTACTTC. This chain joins TRBV28 and TRBJ2-7, with D possibly being TRBD1 or TRBD2 (5 bases each). This CDR3 is built from 16 residues. Germline CDR1 MDHEN, CDR2 SYDVKM. V lost 4 bases to trimming and J lost 0 bases, with 16 bases between them.

V usage is TRBV12-3 or TRBV12-4 and J usage is TRBJ2-5; tentative D call: TRBD1 (6 bases). The DNA matches TRBJ2-7 better at its end, which makes the J call doubtful. This CDR3 region has 14 residues. CDR3 protein: CASSLMGAKNEQYF. The CDR3 DNA is TGTGCCAGCAGTTTAATGGGGGCGAAGAACGAGCAGTACTTC.

This chain uses TRBV4-2 with TRBJ2-1, with 10 bases aligning to TRBD2. V trimming: 3 bases; J trimming: 5 bases; junction bases outside the gene matches: 7. Germline V gene lookup returns CDR1 LGHNA and CDR2 YNFKEQ. The CDR3 length is 16 residues. The CDR3 sequence: CASSQDLAGVNNEQFF. The CDR3 DNA is TGTGCCAGCAGCCAGGACCTAGCGGGAGTGAACAATGAGCAGTTCTTC.

This clonotype showed up just a few times. The CDR3 sequence is CASSLIQEGEAFF. In DNA form, the CDR3 reads TGCGCCAGCAGCTTGATCCAGGAGGGAGAAGCTTTCTTT. The gene calls are TRBV5-1 and TRBJ1-1; no definite D call. V was clipped by 1 base and J by 8 bases, with 12 bases between them. The CDR3 sequence is 13 residues long. Germline values: CDR1 SGHRS, CDR2 YFSETQ.